Below, 25 T cell receptor beta chains from the same sample are listed, as sequenced in a study of CD8 T cells in ankylosing spondylitis. TCRdb re-called the 5' RACE reads with MiXCR, one entry per CDR3 protein. The sample lists 250,000 to 300,000 distinct CDR3 sequences, 15% to 20% occurring once. The source material was blood, either unsorted or a sorted T cell fraction (not recorded which). These receptors originate from a male donor with ankylosing spondylitis or in good health (not recorded which).

This clonotype showed up many times. The CDR3: CASSPSGDYEQYF. DNA for the CDR3: TGTGCCAGCAGCCCCAGCGGGGACTACGAGCAGTACTTC. The chain joins TRBV4-2 to TRBJ2-7; 7 nucleotides line up with TRBD2. This CDR3 contains 13 residues. After removal of 4 bases from V and 3 bases from J, the junction contained 3 bases not matched to a gene. From germline, CDR1 is LGHNA and CDR2 YNFKEQ.

In this sample, this clonotype turned up many times. V usage is TRBV27 and J usage is TRBJ2-3; D might be TRBD2 (6 bases). V lost 3 bases, J lost 0 bases, and 13 bases lay in between. This CDR3 is 16 amino acids long. Per germline, CDR1 MNHEY and CDR2 SMNVEV (reference sequence). The CDR3: CASSFSGGGSTDTQYF. CDR3 DNA: TGTGCCAGCAGTTTCTCCGGGGGAGGAAGCACAGATACGCAGTATTTT.

The chain employs TRBV14 and TRBJ2-1; unclear D gene. CDR1 is SGHDN, CDR2 FVKESK, per germline. The CDR3 spans 12 residues. V gave up 4 bases and J gave up 8 bases, with 9 bases separating them. DNA of the CDR3: TGTGCCAGCAGCCTCTCTATTGATGAGCAGTTCTTC. Its translation: CASSLSIDEQFF.

The table lists this clonotype with many counts. The J gene is TRBJ2-1, the V gene TRBV27, with 7 bases matching TRBD2. This CDR3 comprises 15 residues. Germline CDR1 is MNHEY and CDR2 is SMNVEV (reference sequence). Unmatched junction bases numbered 9, after V lost 6 bases and J lost 4 bases. CDR3 in amino acids: CASSWGGAGYNEQFF. The DNA for the CDR3 is TGTGCCAGCAGCTGGGGGGGAGCAGGATACAATGAGCAGTTCTTC.

This clonotype was seen many times. This chain links TRBV4-1 with TRBJ2-3, with 9 bases matching TRBD2. CDR3 length: 17 residues. CDR1 MGHRA and CDR2 YSYEKL come from the germline V gene. The V segment lost 0 bases and the J segment 1 base; nucleotides outside the gene matches: 5. The chain's CDR3 is CASSQEPTSGRTDTQYF. The CDR3 DNA reads TGCGCCAGCAGCCAAGAACCGACTAGCGGACGCACAGATACGCAGTATTTT.

The table lists this clonotype with a few counts. The chain employs TRBV20-1 and TRBJ2-7, with 7 positions matching TRBD1. Per the germline V gene, CDR1 is DFQATT and CDR2 is SNEGSKA (reference sequence). The CDR3 extends over 15 amino acids. V was pared by 4 bases and J by 2 bases, with 11 bases of the junction left unmatched. The CDR3: CSAIPTGFETYEQYF. The CDR3 nucleotides read TGCAGTGCTATACCGACAGGGTTCGAGACCTACGAGCAGTACTTC.

In DNA, the CDR3 is TGTGCCAGCAGCTTTCAACCTGGGACAGACGGTGGCGAGCAGTACTTC. Residues: CASSFQPGTDGGEQYF. The genes are TRBV7-3 and TRBJ2-7, with 7 nucleotides matching TRBD1. The junction had 14 bases not matched to a gene; V was cut back by 3 bases and J by 6 bases. The germline V gene encodes CDR1 SGHTA and CDR2 FQGTGA. The CDR3 has 16 amino acids.

This clonotype appeared a few times. This rearrangement joins TRBV5-1 to TRBJ2-1; D tentatively reads TRBD1 or TRBD2 (5 bases each). Trimming removed 3 bases from V and 8 bases from J, with 12 bases in between. The CDR3 is made up of 13 amino acids. The germline CDR1 and CDR2 sequences are SGHRS and YFSETQ. CDR3 in amino acids: CASSWGIRDEQFF. The CDR3 region has the DNA TGCGCCAGCAGCTGGGGGATACGCGATGAGCAGTTCTTC.

This clonotype has a handful of counts. The chain combines TRBV27 with TRBJ2-1; the D gene is possibly TRBD2 (5 bases). V was trimmed by 5 bases and J by 2 bases, leaving 13 bases between them. The CDR3 extends over 15 amino acids. Germline CDR1 MNHEY, CDR2 SMNVEV (reference sequence). In DNA form, the CDR3 reads TGTGCCAGCAGTCTAGCCAGTCCTACCTACAATGAGCAGTTCTTC. This sequence encodes CASSLASPTYNEQFF.

This chain uses TRBV19 with TRBJ2-1, with D possibly called TRBD1 or TRBD2 (5 bases each). Germline V CDR1 and CDR2: LNHDA, SQIVND (reference sequence). V lost 7 bases, J lost 10 bases, and 26 bases lay in between. The CDR3 has 16 residues. CDR3 nucleotides: TGTGCCAGTACCCCAAATCCGGGACCAAGCATTGTGGAGCAGTTCTTC. It codes for CASTPNPGPSIVEQFF.

This clonotype was picked up a small number of times. V usage is TRBV7-9 and J usage is TRBJ2-7; a weak D match, TRBD2 (6 bases). The V gene lost 1 base and the J gene lost 0 bases, with 10 bases spanning the gap. The CDR3 sequence is 15 residues long. Germline values: CDR1 SEHNR, CDR2 FQNEAQ (reference sequence). CDR3 bases: TGTGCCAGCAGCTTAGTCCCTAGCGTCTCCTACGAGCAGTACTTC. This codes for CASSLVPSVSYEQYF.

This rearrangement joins TRBV29-1 to TRBJ1-4; 9 bases align to TRBD1. Germline values: CDR1 SQVTM, CDR2 ANQGSEA. The V gene end was trimmed by 6 bases and the J gene end by 7 bases; junction bases not matched to a gene: 9. This CDR3 has 14 amino acids. The CDR3 sequence is CSVLTGGAGEKLFF. CDR3 bases: TGCAGCGTCTTAACAGGGGGCGCCGGTGAAAAACTGTTTTTT. Variable domain in full (rest from reference TRBV29-1 and TRBJ1-4): SAVISQKPSRDICQRGTSLTIQCQVDSQVTMMFWYRQQPGQSLTLIATANQGSEATYESGFVIDKFPISRPNLTFSTLTVSNMSPEDSSIYLCSVLTGGAGEKLFFGSGTQLSVL.

In this sample, this clonotype turned up a few times. The V call is TRBV20-1, the J call TRBJ2-7; 12 bases fit TRBD2. Germline V gene lookup returns CDR1 DFQATT and CDR2 SNEGSKA (reference sequence). Unmatched junction bases numbered 9, after V lost 6 bases and J lost 3 bases. This CDR3 comprises 15 residues. CDR3 nucleotides: TGCAGTGCCAATGAATGGACTAGCGGGAACTACGAGCAGTACTTC. It encodes CSANEWTSGNYEQYF.

J is TRBJ2-7 and V is TRBV4-3; 7 bases are a match to TRBD1. Unmatched junction bases numbered 7, after V lost 0 bases and J lost 2 bases. CDR3 size: 16 residues. Germline loops: CDR1 LGHNA, CDR2 YSLEER. The chain's CDR3 is CASSQDLRGRAYEQYF. CDR3 in DNA: TGCGCCAGCAGCCAAGATCTAAGGGGGCGCGCCTACGAGCAGTACTTC.

This clonotype appeared a few times. J is TRBJ2-1 and V is TRBV9; D is possibly TRBD1 (6 bases). CDR3 length equals 17 residues. With 3 bases removed from V and 4 bases from J, the gap between germline ends came to 20 bases. Germline V gene sequence: CDR1 SGDLS, CDR2 YYNGEE. CDR3 in DNA: TGTGCCAGCAGCGAGACCGAAACAGGGCTACCTTACAATGAGCAGTTCTTC. Its protein product is CASSETETGLPYNEQFF.

This clonotype was seen only a few times. The rearrangement uses TRBV5-1 and TRBJ2-7; D is perhaps TRBD2 (6 bases). The CDR3 covers 14 residues. Germline CDR1 reads SGHRS; CDR2 reads YFSETQ. The germline V and J ends were trimmed by 5 bases and 5 bases, with 17 bases remaining between them. Here the CDR3 reads CASSREFGVDEQYF. In DNA, the CDR3 is TGCGCCAGCAGTCGGGAGTTTGGTGTAGACGAGCAGTACTTC.

This clonotype was seen more than once but under ten times. The rearrangement links TRBV7-9 to TRBJ2-5, with 9 bases lining up with TRBD2. J was trimmed by 1 base and V by 1 base; bases with no gene match: 4. The CDR3 loop spans 16 amino acids. Per germline, CDR1 SEHNR and CDR2 FQNEAQ (reference sequence). Here the CDR3 reads CASSLGVAGAQETQYF. The CDR3 region has the DNA TGTGCCAGCAGCTTAGGTGTAGCGGGAGCCCAAGAGACCCAGTACTTC. Full variable domain (outside the CDR3, taken from reference TRBV7-9 and TRBJ2-5): DTGVSQNPRHKITKRGQNVTFRCDPISEHNRLYWYRQTLGQGPEFLTYFQNEAQLEKSRLLSDRFSAERPKGSFSTLEIQRTEQGDSAMYLCASSLGVAGAQETQYFGPGTRLLVL.

This clonotype was seen repeatedly, ten times or more. The chain is built from TRBV6-5 and TRBJ1-2; D call uncertain. The V end was cut by 8 bases, the J end by 11 bases, with 12 bases between. Germline CDR1 and CDR2: MNHEY and SVGAGI. The length of the CDR3 is 10 residues. Here the CDR3 DNA reads TGTGCCAGCGGGTATACCTGGTACACCTTC. Translation: CASGYTWYTF.

The chain carries TRBV27 and TRBJ2-1, with 15 bases identical to TRBD2. The J segment lost 0 bases and the V segment lost 7 bases, leaving 4 bases of the junction unmatched. The CDR3 consists of 17 residues. Germline V gene lookup returns CDR1 MNHEY and CDR2 SMNVEV (reference sequence). CDR3 DNA: TGTGCCAGCACCGGACTAGCGGGAGGGTTCTCCTACAATGAGCAGTTCTTC. It codes for CASTGLAGGFSYNEQFF.

This clonotype was picked up one time. CDR3 residues: CATSPNPGPDTQYF. The CDR3 nucleotides read TGTGCCACCAGCCCAAATCCGGGGCCAGATACGCAGTATTTT. V and J are TRBV15 and TRBJ2-3; D could derive from TRBD1 or TRBD2 (5 bases each). CDR1 is LNHNV, CDR2 YYDKDF, per germline (reference sequence). This CDR3 is built from 14 residues. V shed 5 bases and J shed 4 bases, with 13 bases lying between them.

This clonotype has just a few counts. The CDR3 here is CASSVSLGTENEKLFF. Written as DNA, the CDR3 is TGTGCCAGCAGTGTCTCCTTGGGAACAGAGAATGAAAAACTGTTTTTT. This sequence joins TRBV25-1 and TRBJ1-4, with D unclear. The length of the CDR3 is 16 residues. V was clipped by 4 bases and J by 5 bases, with 17 bases between them. CDR1 is MGHDK, CDR2 SYGVNS, per germline.

The rearrangement joins TRBV12-3 or TRBV12-4 to TRBJ2-3; the match to TRBD1 covers 7 bases. With 3 bases clipped from V and 3 bases from J, the junction kept 6 bases outside the gene matches. The CDR3 sequence is 15 residues long. The CDR3 region is CASSLVQGITDTQYF. In DNA form, the CDR3 reads TGTGCCAGCAGTTTGGTACAGGGGATTACAGATACGCAGTATTTT.

The chain joins TRBV7-2 to TRBJ1-6; D ambiguous. This CDR3 comprises 15 residues. Germline CDR1 reads SGHTA; CDR2 reads FQGNSA. V dropped 1 base and J dropped 3 bases, with 7 bases sitting between them. Here the CDR3 reads CASSLVPDYNSPLHF. The CDR3 nucleotides are TGTGCCAGCAGCTTAGTCCCAGACTATAATTCACCCCTCCACTTT.

This chain connects TRBV21-1 to TRBJ2-1; the table's TRBD2 call for D was not verified on the DNA. TRBV21-1 is a listed pseudogene. The CDR3 contains 16 residues. The CDR3 spells CASSKGLETVGNEQFF. The CDR3 nucleotides read TGTGCCAGCAGCAAAGGTCTCGAGACTGTTGGCAATGAGCAGTTCTTC.

CDR3 region: CASSDLFGANVLTF. As DNA, the CDR3 is TGTGCCAGCAGCGACCTTTTTGGGGCCAACGTCCTGACTTTC. This chain connects TRBV9 to TRBJ2-6; D gene uncertain. Trimming shortened V by 3 bases and J by 3 bases, and 7 bases separated the two germline ends. Germline V gene sequence: CDR1 SGDLS, CDR2 YYNGEE. This CDR3 is built from 14 residues.